This TCR beta chain is from a study of siplizumab effects on memory and regulatory T cells. The study's findings and limits: To unstimulated subsets, only a minor fraction of alloreactive clones could be mapped. Siplizumab led to significantly less abundant alloreactive sequences that could be traced back to unstimulated CD4+ memory cells. The average Treg-derived proportion among mappable alloreactive CD4+ clones was 65% to 75% with siplizumab versus more than 25% in controls.

This clone occurred once. Its matching antigen is unknown. CDR1 is WSHSY, CDR2 SAAADI, per germline. The length of the CDR3 is 15 residues. V dropped 3 bases and J dropped 4 bases, with 12 bases sitting between them. Using immunoSEQ multiplex PCR, the repertoire was profiled, and TCRdb retains in-frame clones only, with some absent. This table has some 100,000 clones, 90% to 95% appearing once. Sequencing was performed on Tregs sorted from blood. This receptor was obtained from a human donor in good health. This rearrangement joins TRBV10-2 to TRBJ2-2; D is perhaps TRBD2 (6 bases). CDR3 in DNA: TGCGCCAGCAGTGATGGCGGGGCCGCCACCGGGGAGCTGTTTTTT. This codes for CASSDGGAATGELFF.